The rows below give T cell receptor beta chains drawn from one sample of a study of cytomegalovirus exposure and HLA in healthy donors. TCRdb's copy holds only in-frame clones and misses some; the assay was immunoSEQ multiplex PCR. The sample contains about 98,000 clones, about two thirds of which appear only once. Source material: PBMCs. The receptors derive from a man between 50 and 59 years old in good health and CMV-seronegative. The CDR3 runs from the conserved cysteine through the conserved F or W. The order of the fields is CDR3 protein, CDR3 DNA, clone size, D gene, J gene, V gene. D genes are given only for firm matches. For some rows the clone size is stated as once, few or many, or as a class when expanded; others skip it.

CDR3 protein: CASSLSSGTSLGEQYF
CDR3 DNA: TGTGCCAGCAGCTTATCGAGCGGGACCTCCCTGGGGGAGCAGTACTTC
clone size: few
D gene: TRBD2
J gene: TRBJ2-7
V gene: TRBV7-9

CDR3 protein: CASSQPTGPRAEGYTF
CDR3 DNA: TGTGCCAGCAGCCAGCCCACAGGGCCGAGGGCGGAAGGCTACACCTTC
clone size: -
D gene: -
J gene: TRBJ1-2
V gene: TRBV4-2

CDR3 protein: CASSQFPLAGGSYEQYF
CDR3 DNA: TGCGCCAGCAGCCAATTTCCGCTAGCGGGGGGCTCCTACGAGCAGTACTTC
clone size: few
D gene: TRBD2
J gene: TRBJ2-7
V gene: TRBV4-3

CDR3 protein: CATSRDLLAGASEQFF
CDR3 DNA: TGTGCCACCAGCAGAGATCTACTAGCGGGAGCTAGTGAGCAGTTCTTC
clone size: -
D gene: TRBD2
J gene: TRBJ2-1
V gene: TRBV15

CDR3 protein: CATSRDLTAETQYF
CDR3 DNA: TGTGCCACCAGCAGAGATCTCACAGCCGAGACCCAGTACTTC
clone size: -
D gene: -
J gene: TRBJ2-5
V gene: TRBV15

CDR3 protein: CASSLVGARQPQHF
CDR3 DNA: TGTGCCAGCAGTTTAGTGGGGGCTCGGCAGCCCCAGCATTTT
clone size: -
D gene: -
J gene: TRBJ1-5
V gene: TRBV28

CDR3 protein: CASIMGLGGTQYF
CDR3 DNA: TGTGCCAGCATAATGGGCCTCGGAGGCACGCAGTATTTT
clone size: -
D gene: -
J gene: TRBJ2-3
V gene: TRBV27

CDR3 protein: CASSVGQGDEQYF
CDR3 DNA: TGTGCCAGCAGCGTAGGACAGGGTGACGAGCAGTACTTC
clone size: -
D gene: TRBD1
J gene: TRBJ2-7
V gene: TRBV9

CDR3 protein: CASREGQGYEQYF
CDR3 DNA: TGCGCCAGCAGGGAGGGACAGGGCTACGAGCAGTACTTC
clone size: -
D gene: TRBD1
J gene: TRBJ2-7
V gene: TRBV10-1

CDR3 protein: CASTSTDPSSYNEQFF
CDR3 DNA: TGTGCCAGTACTTCGACAGACCCAAGCTCCTACAATGAGCAGTTCTTC
clone size: -
D gene: -
J gene: TRBJ2-1
V gene: TRBV19

CDR3 protein: CASSLASGTGEQPQHF
CDR3 DNA: TGCGCCAGCAGCCTAGCCTCAGGGACAGGGGAACAGCCCCAGCATTTT
clone size: -
D gene: TRBD1
J gene: TRBJ1-5
V gene: TRBV4-1

CDR3 protein: CASTGPSDTGELFF
CDR3 DNA: TGTGCCAGTACAGGCCCGTCGGACACCGGGGAGCTGTTTTTT
clone size: -
D gene: -
J gene: TRBJ2-2
V gene: TRBV27

CDR3 protein: CASRQVGGGGGEQFF
CDR3 DNA: TGCGCCAGCAGGCAAGTAGGAGGTGGGGGAGGCGAGCAGTTCTTC
clone size: -
D gene: -
J gene: TRBJ2-1
V gene: TRBV4-1

CDR3 protein: CASSPPFGDQETQYF
CDR3 DNA: TGTGCCAGCAGTCCCCCTTTCGGGGACCAAGAGACCCAGTACTTC
clone size: -
D gene: -
J gene: TRBJ2-5
V gene: TRBV7-9

CDR3 protein: CASSRDSNEQFF
CDR3 DNA: TGTGCCAGCAGTCGTGACAGCAATGAGCAGTTCTTC
clone size: few
D gene: -
J gene: TRBJ2-1
V gene: TRBV5-4

CDR3 protein: CASSPRTDSGNTIYF
CDR3 DNA: TGCGCCAGCAGCCCCCGGACAGACTCTGGAAACACCATATATTTT
clone size: few
D gene: -
J gene: TRBJ1-3
V gene: TRBV5-1

CDR3 protein: CASSLARGGAPEQYF
CDR3 DNA: TGTGCCAGCAGCTTGGCCCGGGGGGGGGCCCCCGAGCAGTACTTC
clone size: -
D gene: TRBD2
J gene: TRBJ2-7
V gene: TRBV5-4

CDR3 protein: CASSLRQDSGNTIYF
CDR3 DNA: TGTGCCAGCTCACTGAGACAGGACTCTGGAAACACCATATATTTT
clone size: -
D gene: -
J gene: TRBJ1-3
V gene: TRBV18

CDR3 protein: CASSFITDYSNQPQHF
CDR3 DNA: TGTGCCAGCAGCTTCATCACCGACTATAGCAATCAGCCCCAGCATTTT
clone size: -
D gene: -
J gene: TRBJ1-5
V gene: TRBV7-2

CDR3 protein: CASSYKDRGNYGYTF
CDR3 DNA: TGTGCCAGCAGTTACAAGGACAGGGGGAACTATGGCTACACCTTC
clone size: -
D gene: TRBD1
J gene: TRBJ1-2
V gene: TRBV6-5

CDR3 protein: CASGGGQAIDQPQHF
CDR3 DNA: TGTGCCAGCGGGGGGGGACAGGCCATTGATCAGCCCCAGCATTTT
clone size: few
D gene: TRBD1
J gene: TRBJ1-5
V gene: TRBV2

CDR3 protein: CASSESGTSGRDEQFF
CDR3 DNA: TGCGCCAGCAGTGAGTCCGGGACTAGCGGGAGGGACGAGCAGTTCTTC
clone size: -
D gene: TRBD2
J gene: TRBJ2-1
V gene: TRBV10-1

CDR3 protein: CASRGAGGSYEQYF
CDR3 DNA: TGTGCCAGCAGAGGAGCGGGGGGGTCCTACGAGCAGTACTTC
clone size: -
D gene: TRBD2
J gene: TRBJ2-7
V gene: TRBV7-9

CDR3 protein: CASSHGGGNEQFF
CDR3 DNA: TGTGCCAGCAGTCACGGGGGGGGCAATGAGCAGTTCTTC
clone size: -
D gene: TRBD2
J gene: TRBJ2-1
V gene: TRBV5-6

CDR3 protein: CASSEKPQGSNQPQHF
CDR3 DNA: TGTGCCAGCAGTGAAAAGCCCCAGGGAAGCAATCAGCCCCAGCATTTT
clone size: few
D gene: -
J gene: TRBJ1-5
V gene: TRBV6-1

CDR3 protein: CASSGQQGVVGEQYF
CDR3 DNA: TGTGCCAGCAGCGGGCAACAGGGGGTGGTCGGCGAGCAGTACTTC
clone size: -
D gene: TRBD1
J gene: TRBJ2-7
V gene: TRBV5-6

CDR3 protein: CASSLPGSAYEQYF
CDR3 DNA: TGTGCCAGCAGTCTACCAGGGTCTGCCTACGAGCAGTACTTC
clone size: -
D gene: -
J gene: TRBJ2-7
V gene: TRBV28

CDR3 protein: CASSVTSGTSEQFF
CDR3 DNA: TGTGCCAGCAGCGTAACTAGCGGGACTAGTGAGCAGTTCTTC
clone size: few
D gene: TRBD2
J gene: TRBJ2-1
V gene: TRBV9

CDR3 protein: CAWRALDRDGEKLFF
CDR3 DNA: TGTGCCTGGAGGGCCTTGGACAGGGACGGTGAAAAACTGTTTTTT
clone size: -
D gene: TRBD1
J gene: TRBJ1-4
V gene: TRBV30

CDR3 protein: CASSLAPLAGDYEQYF
CDR3 DNA: TGTGCCAGCAGCTTAGCGCCGCTAGCGGGGGACTACGAGCAGTACTTC
clone size: few
D gene: TRBD2
J gene: TRBJ2-7
V gene: TRBV7-2

CDR3 protein: CASTDMDFTRFTEQFF
CDR3 DNA: TGTGCCAGCACCGACATGGACTTCACAAGGTTTACTGAGCAGTTCTTC
clone size: -
D gene: -
J gene: TRBJ2-1
V gene: TRBV28